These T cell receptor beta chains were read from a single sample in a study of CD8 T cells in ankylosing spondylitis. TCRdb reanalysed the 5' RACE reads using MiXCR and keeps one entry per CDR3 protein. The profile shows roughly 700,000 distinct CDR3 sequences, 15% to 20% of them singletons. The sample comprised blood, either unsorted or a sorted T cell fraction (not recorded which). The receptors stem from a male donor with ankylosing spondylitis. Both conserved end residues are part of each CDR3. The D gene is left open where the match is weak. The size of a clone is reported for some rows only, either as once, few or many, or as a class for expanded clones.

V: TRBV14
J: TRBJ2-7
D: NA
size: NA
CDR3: CASSHLPGTEQYF
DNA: TGTGCCAGCAGCCACTTACCAGGGACCGAGCAGTACTTC

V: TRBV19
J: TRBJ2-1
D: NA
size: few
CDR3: CASSPWQGNYEQFF
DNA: TGTGCCAGTAGCCCGTGGCAGGGAAATTATGAGCAGTTCTTC

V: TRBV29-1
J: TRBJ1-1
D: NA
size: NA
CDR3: CSVPGGGNTEAFF
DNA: TGCAGCGTTCCCGGGGGCGGCAACACTGAAGCTTTCTTT

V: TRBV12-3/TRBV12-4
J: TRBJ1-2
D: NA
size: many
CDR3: CASSLQGAGYGYTF
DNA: TGTGCCAGCAGTTTACAGGGCGCAGGCTATGGCTACACCTTC

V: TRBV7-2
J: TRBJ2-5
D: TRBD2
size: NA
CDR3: CASSFGLAGITVETQYF
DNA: TGTGCCAGCAGCTTCGGACTAGCGGGAATCACGGTAGAGACCCAGTACTTC

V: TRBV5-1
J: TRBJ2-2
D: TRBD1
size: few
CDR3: CASSSTGTVSKNTGELFF
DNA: TGCGCCAGCAGCTCCACCGGGACAGTATCAAAGAACACCGGGGAGCTGTTTTTT

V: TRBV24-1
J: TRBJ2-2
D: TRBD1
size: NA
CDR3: CATSDWGQPLANTGELFF
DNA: TGTGCCACCAGTGATTGGGGACAGCCCTTGGCGAACACCGGGGAGCTGTTTTTT

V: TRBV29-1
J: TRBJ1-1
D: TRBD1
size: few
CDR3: CSVPMTGVTEAFF
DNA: TGCAGCGTGCCGATGACAGGGGTCACTGAAGCTTTCTTT

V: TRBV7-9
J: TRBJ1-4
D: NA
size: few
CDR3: CASSPGTSEKLFF
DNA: TGTGCCAGCAGCCCCGGGACTTCTGAAAAACTGTTTTTT

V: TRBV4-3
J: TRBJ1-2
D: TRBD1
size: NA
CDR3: CASSQEWDRANYGYTF
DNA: TGCGCCAGCAGCCAAGAATGGGACAGGGCTAACTATGGCTACACCTTC

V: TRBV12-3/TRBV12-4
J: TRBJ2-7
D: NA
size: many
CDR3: CASSLGGIEQYF
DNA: TGTGCCAGCAGTTTAGGCGGTATAGAGCAGTACTTC

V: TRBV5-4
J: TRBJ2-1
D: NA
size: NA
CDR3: CASSKPGTNYNEQFF
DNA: TGTGCCAGCAGTAAACCCGGGACCAATTACAATGAGCAGTTCTTC

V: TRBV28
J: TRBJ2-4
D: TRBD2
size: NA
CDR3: CASSESGSGRNIQYF
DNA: TGTGCCAGCAGTGAAAGCGGGAGCGGGAGGAACATTCAGTACTTC

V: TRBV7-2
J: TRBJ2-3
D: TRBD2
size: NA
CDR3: CASSLARLYTTSGDKSDTQYF
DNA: TGTGCCAGCAGCTTAGCTCGCCTTTATACGACTAGCGGGGATAAGTCAGATACGCAGTATTTT

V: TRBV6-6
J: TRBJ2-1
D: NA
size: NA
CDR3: CASSGEIYNEQFF
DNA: TGTGCCAGCAGCGGAGAAATCTACAATGAGCAGTTCTTC

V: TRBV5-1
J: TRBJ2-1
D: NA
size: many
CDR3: CASSLDGGYNEQFF
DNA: TGCGCCAGCAGCCTGGACGGGGGCTACAATGAGCAGTTCTTC

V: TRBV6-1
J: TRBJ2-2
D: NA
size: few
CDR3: CASTVQGTGELFF
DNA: TGTGCCAGCACCGTGCAGGGTACCGGGGAGCTGTTTTTT

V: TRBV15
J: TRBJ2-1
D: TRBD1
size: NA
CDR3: CATSSGPGQGANEQFF
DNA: TGTGCCACCAGCAGTGGTCCGGGACAGGGGGCGAATGAGCAGTTCTTC

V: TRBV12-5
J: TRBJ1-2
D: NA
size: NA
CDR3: CASGLWQSLNYGYTF
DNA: TGTGCTAGTGGTTTGTGGCAGAGCCTTAACTATGGCTACACCTTC

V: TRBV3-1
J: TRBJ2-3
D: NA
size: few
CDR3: CASSTTLGGGAGDTQYF
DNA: TGTGCCAGCAGCACCACCCTCGGTGGCGGGGCGGGGGATACGCAGTATTTT

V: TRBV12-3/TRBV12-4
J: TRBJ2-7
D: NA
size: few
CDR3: CASRKTVEQYF
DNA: TGTGCCAGCAGGAAAACAGTCGAGCAGTACTTC

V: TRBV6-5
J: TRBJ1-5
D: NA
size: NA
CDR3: CASSYWAVQGSNQPQHF
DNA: TGTGCCAGCAGTTACTGGGCAGTCCAAGGAAGCAATCAGCCCCAGCATTTT

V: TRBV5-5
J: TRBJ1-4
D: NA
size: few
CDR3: CASSPPVGTSYEKLFF
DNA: TGTGCCAGCAGCCCACCCGTGGGAACGTCATACGAAAAACTGTTTTTT

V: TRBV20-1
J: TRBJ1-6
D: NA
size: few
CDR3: CSASAPGPNSPLHF
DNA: TGCAGTGCTAGCGCGCCAGGCCCCAATTCACCCCTCCACTTT

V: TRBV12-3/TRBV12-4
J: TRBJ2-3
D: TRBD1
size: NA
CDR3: CASSSDRALDTQYF
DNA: TGTGCCAGCAGTTCCGACAGGGCGCTGGATACGCAGTATTTT

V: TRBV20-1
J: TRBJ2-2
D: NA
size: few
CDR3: CSARDGGGLNTGELFF
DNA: TGCAGTGCTAGAGATGGTGGGGGACTGAACACCGGGGAGCTGTTTTTT

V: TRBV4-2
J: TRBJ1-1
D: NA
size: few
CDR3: CASSQVGTAKLNTEAFF
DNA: TGTGCCAGCAGCCAAGTGGGGACGGCAAAATTGAACACTGAAGCTTTCTTT

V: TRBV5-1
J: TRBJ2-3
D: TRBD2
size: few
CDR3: CASSLVGSGADTQYF
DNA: TGCGCCAGCAGCTTGGTCGGCAGCGGGGCAGATACGCAGTATTTT

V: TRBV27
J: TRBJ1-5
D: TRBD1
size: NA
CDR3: CASSRSLGTGFQPQHF
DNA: TGTGCCAGCAGTAGGTCGCTTGGGACAGGGTTTCAGCCCCAGCATTTT

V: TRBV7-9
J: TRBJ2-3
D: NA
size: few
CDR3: CASSFSEDTQYF
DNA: TGTGCCAGCAGCTTTAGTGAAGATACGCAGTATTTT

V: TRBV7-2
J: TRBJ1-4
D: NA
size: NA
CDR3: CASSLAAGRHEKLFF
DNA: TGTGCCAGCAGCTTAGCGGCCGGCCGACATGAAAAACTGTTTTTT

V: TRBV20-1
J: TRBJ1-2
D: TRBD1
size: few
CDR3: CSARSQGALNYGYTF
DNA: TGCAGTGCTAGATCCCAGGGGGCCTTAAACTATGGCTACACCTTC

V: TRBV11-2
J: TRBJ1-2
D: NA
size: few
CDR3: CASSQELTGALANYGYTF
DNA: TGTGCCAGCAGCCAAGAATTGACAGGTGCCTTAGCTAACTATGGCTACACCTTC

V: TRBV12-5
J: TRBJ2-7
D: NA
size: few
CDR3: CASGSREGDYEQYF
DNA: TGTGCTAGTGGTTCCAGGGAAGGGGACTACGAGCAGTACTTC

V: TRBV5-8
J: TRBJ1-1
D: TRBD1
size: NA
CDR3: CASRHRQGIMNTEAFF
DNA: TGTGCCAGCAGACATAGACAGGGGATCATGAACACTGAAGCTTTCTTT

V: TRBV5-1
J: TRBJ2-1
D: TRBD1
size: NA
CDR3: CASSRRTGGLYDNEQFF
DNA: TGCGCCAGCAGCCGTAGGACAGGGGGACTATACGACAATGAGCAGTTCTTC

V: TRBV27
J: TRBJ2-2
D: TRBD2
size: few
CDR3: CASSSVAGRELFF
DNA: TGTGCCAGCAGTTCCGTAGCGGGACGGGAGCTGTTTTTT

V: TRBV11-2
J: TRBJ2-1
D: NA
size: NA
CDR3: CASSLIVNEQFF
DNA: TGTGCCAGCAGCCTTATAGTCAATGAGCAGTTCTTC

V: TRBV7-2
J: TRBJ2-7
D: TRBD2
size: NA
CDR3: CASSSIAGTYEQYF
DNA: TGTGCCAGCAGCTCCATAGCGGGTACCTACGAGCAGTACTTC

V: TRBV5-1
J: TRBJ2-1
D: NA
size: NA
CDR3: CASSSGGYLNEQFF
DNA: TGCGCCAGCAGCTCTGGGGGCTACTTGAATGAGCAGTTCTTC

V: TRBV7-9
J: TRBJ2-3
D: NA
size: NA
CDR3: CASSRGGGPRTDTQYF
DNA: TGTGCCAGCAGCCGTGGGGGGGGGCCGAGGACAGATACGCAGTATTTT